The rows below give T cell receptor beta chains drawn from one sample of a study of regulatory T cells in long-lasting Graves disease. MiXCR, run by TCRdb on the multiplex PCR reads, gives a single entry per CDR3 protein. This table has about half a million distinct CDR3 sequences, 12% appearing once. These data also formed part of another study, on T cells in Graves' hyperthyroidism and ophthalmopathy.

The source material was peripheral blood mononuclear cells (PBMCs), sampled at new diagnosis, from a patient treated with antithyroid drugs. The receptors stem from a woman in her 30s with Graves disease. Both conserved end residues are part of each CDR3. The D gene is left open where the match is weak. Some rows have no size entry. The others give once, few or many, or a class for an expanded clone.

d_call | j_call | clone_size | v_call | cdr3_aa | cdr3_nt
- | TRBJ2-1 | many | TRBV7-9 | CASSLAFESREQFF | TGTGCCAGCAGCTTAGCCTTTGAATCACGGGAGCAGTTCTTC
- | TRBJ1-1 | few | TRBV7-9 | CASSLQVENTEAFF | TGTGCCAGCAGCCTACAGGTAGAGAACACTGAAGCTTTCTTT
- | TRBJ1-1 | - | TRBV20-1 | CSANYGTEAFF | TGCAGTGCCAATTACGGCACTGAAGCTTTCTTT
TRBD1 | TRBJ2-3 | - | TRBV7-2 | CASSPRGSDTDTQYF | TGCGCCAGCAGCCCCAGGGGGAGCGACACAGATACGCAGTATTTT
- | TRBJ2-2 | many | TRBV2 | CAIVYRAGPGELFF | TGTGCCATCGTTTACAGGGCAGGGCCCGGGGAGCTGTTTTTT
TRBD2 | TRBJ2-1 | - | TRBV30 | CAWRPLAGGEQFF | TGTGCCTGGAGGCCACTAGCGGGAGGAGAGCAGTTCTTC
- | TRBJ2-1 | - | TRBV5-4 | CASSPSSGPSPYNEQFF | TGTGCCAGCAGCCCTTCTTCAGGGCCCAGCCCCTACAATGAGCAGTTCTTC
- | TRBJ2-7 | many | TRBV28 | CASSSVWSIWGRGNYEQYF | TGTGCCAGCAGCTCCGTCTGGTCTATTTGGGGTCGCGGAAACTACGAGCAGTACTTC
- | TRBJ2-7 | many | TRBV27 | CASSPSRGFGSYEQYF | TGTGCCAGCAGTCCTAGCCGGGGATTCGGTTCCTACGAGCAGTACTTC
- | TRBJ2-1 | many | TRBV18 | CASSFRRDNGEQFF | TGTGCCAGCTCATTCCGCCGGGACAACGGTGAGCAGTTCTTC
- | TRBJ2-5 | few | TRBV20-1 | CSAREEWPGRPQETQYF | TGCAGTGCTAGAGAGGAGTGGCCGGGAAGACCCCAAGAGACCCAGTACTTC
- | TRBJ2-2 | many | TRBV20-1 | CSAREEGAGETGELFF | TGCAGTGCTAGAGAGGAGGGAGCGGGTGAAACCGGGGAGCTGTTTTTT
- | TRBJ1-1 | - | TRBV9 | CASSVAGDPLEAFF | TGTGCCAGCAGCGTGGCAGGGGACCCCTTGGAAGCTTTCTTT
TRBD2 | TRBJ2-5 | - | TRBV4-3 | CASSQVVAGMAGGQETQYF | TGCGCCAGCAGCCAAGTGGTAGCGGGGATGGCGGGAGGTCAAGAGACCCAGTACTTC
- | TRBJ1-6 | few | TRBV4-3 | CASSQDGGPYNSPLHF | TGCGCCAGCAGCCAAGATGGGGGACCTTATAATTCACCCCTCCACTTT
- | TRBJ1-5 | many | TRBV5-5 | CASSLSGVLVQPQHF | TGTGCCAGCAGCTTATCGGGGGTTTTGGTTCAGCCCCAGCATTTT
TRBD1 | TRBJ1-6 | few | TRBV11-2 | CASSQGTAGRFAPLHF | TGTGCCAGCAGCCAGGGGACAGCCGGACGGTTTGCACCCCTCCACTTT